This T cell receptor beta chain was identified in a study of Tregs in tolerant kidney transplant recipients. Germline assignment: CDR1 SGHAT and CDR2 FQNNGV. The CDR3 has 13 residues. Deletions cut 3 bases from V and 5 bases from J, with 8 bases between. Sequenced by immunoSEQ multiplex PCR; TCRdb stores in-frame clones only, minus some. Counted here are about 240,000 clones, roughly 80% occurring once; the ten biggest clones make up around 0.64%. The rearrangement links TRBV11-2 to TRBJ1-5; D unclear. This sequence was found in a human donor in good health. Sequencing input: CD4+ T cells from blood. The CDR3 here is CASSLAMYQPQHF. CDR3 sequence (DNA): TGTGCCAGCAGCTTGGCAATGTATCAGCCCCAGCATTTT.